Listed below are T cell receptor beta chains from one sample, sequenced in a study of shared clonotypes between healthy human individuals. Sequenced by immunoSEQ multiplex PCR; TCRdb stores in-frame clones only, minus some. Found here are 700,000 to 950,000 clones, 90% to 97% of them singletons; the top ten hold under 0.25%. Sequenced input: naive CD8+ T cells sorted from blood. These receptors all stem from a man between 25 and 39 years old in good health. The CDR3 runs from the conserved cysteine through the conserved F or W. Fields, in order: V gene, CDR3 length, CDR3 protein.

v_gene: TRBV27
len: 17
CDR3aa: CASSLFPWTDLGQPQHF

v_gene: TRBV5-1
len: 17
CDR3aa: CASSLADSGRYQETQYF

v_gene: TRBV6-1
len: 14
CDR3aa: CASSEMGVRTEAFF

v_gene: TRBV18
len: 15
CDR3aa: CASSPLGSYTTEAFF

v_gene: TRBV7-9
len: 16
CDR3aa: CASSLVSGTKRYEQYF

v_gene: TRBV7-8
len: 12
CDR3aa: CASEGGLETQYF

v_gene: TRBV28
len: 14
CDR3aa: CASSQTSDTDTQYF

v_gene: TRBV4-1
len: 15
CDR3aa: CASSQVRGPDEKLFF

v_gene: TRBV9
len: 15
CDR3aa: CASSVEGGRDYEQYF

v_gene: TRBV4-1
len: 16
CDR3aa: CASKLRLSAGDETQYF

v_gene: TRBV29-1
len: 13
CDR3aa: CSVGEIGANVLTF

v_gene: TRBV6-1
len: 15
CDR3aa: CASSATTSSSYEQYF

v_gene: TRBV5-1
len: 14
CDR3aa: CASSPGLNYNEQFF

v_gene: TRBV27
len: 15
CDR3aa: CASSPRGGRQETQYF

v_gene: TRBV27
len: 14
CDR3aa: CASSSEAGFAEAFF

v_gene: TRBV9
len: 18
CDR3aa: CASSVLTGLAGPTDTQYF

v_gene: TRBV27
len: 14
CDR3aa: CASSWQGRYNEQFF

v_gene: TRBV7-9
len: 15
CDR3aa: CASTLASDPFYEQYF

v_gene: TRBV10-3
len: 14
CDR3aa: CAIRGTSGSDEQYF

v_gene: TRBV5-5
len: 15
CDR3aa: CASSLSWGRTDTQYF

v_gene: TRBV6-1
len: 15
CDR3aa: CASSEGDSSYNEQFF

v_gene: TRBV13
len: 15
CDR3aa: CASSSTGTGSYEQYF

v_gene: TRBV13
len: 14
CDR3aa: CASSSSLTRWEQYF

v_gene: TRBV10-3
len: 11
CDR3aa: CAISASYEQYF

v_gene: TRBV29-1
len: 13
CDR3aa: CSVEERRNNEQFF

v_gene: TRBV5-5
len: 11
CDR3aa: CASGPTYEQYF

v_gene: TRBV28
len: 13
CDR3aa: CASSPNPVQPQHF

v_gene: TRBV6-5
len: 16
CDR3aa: CASSYRAAATNEKLFF

v_gene: TRBV14
len: 13
CDR3aa: CASSPKQGGGYTF

v_gene: TRBV5-1
len: 13
CDR3aa: CASSAGPGNTIYF

v_gene: TRBV6-5
len: 15
CDR3aa: CASSYSRTQRETQYF

v_gene: TRBV6-5
len: 14
CDR3aa: CASSTTGLDEKLFF

v_gene: TRBV19
len: 15
CDR3aa: CASEPYRGGNQPQHF

v_gene: TRBV15
len: 12
CDR3aa: CACGPRNTEAFF

v_gene: TRBV6-5
len: 14
CDR3aa: CASSYSGWGYEQYF

v_gene: TRBV7-8
len: 14
CDR3aa: CASSLGQWTHEQYF

v_gene: TRBV4-3
len: 15
CDR3aa: CASSQEFEGAYEQYF

v_gene: TRBV5-4
len: 14
CDR3aa: CASSGRGSGNTIYF

v_gene: TRBV29-1
len: 16
CDR3aa: CSVEERGTSHTGELFF

v_gene: TRBV4-3
len: 15
CDR3aa: CASSRLQGSNQPQHF

v_gene: TRBV5-5
len: 17
CDR3aa: CASSLGQLTRKSYEQYF

v_gene: TRBV13
len: 12
CDR3aa: CASSLVGNEQFF

v_gene: TRBV6-4
len: 12
CDR3aa: CASSQSSYEQYF

v_gene: TRBV7-9
len: 14
CDR3aa: CASSPPGDGYEQYF

v_gene: TRBV9
len: 14
CDR3aa: CASSPTAGSYEQYF

v_gene: TRBV19
len: 13
CDR3aa: CASRDSFYGELFF

v_gene: TRBV7-3
len: 14
CDR3aa: CASSLVGGSDEQYF

v_gene: TRBV6-6
len: 12
CDR3aa: CASSGIYYEQYF

v_gene: TRBV14
len: 13
CDR3aa: CATSTRAGGAQYF

v_gene: TRBV29-1
len: 13
CDR3aa: CSVVGTSTDTQYF

v_gene: TRBV2
len: 15
CDR3aa: CASSPYRGRNYEQYF

v_gene: TRBV2
len: 16
CDR3aa: CASSEQAGGIYNEQFF

v_gene: TRBV5-6
len: 13
CDR3aa: CASSLETNEKLFF

v_gene: TRBV5-1
len: 15
CDR3aa: CASSSTGSVVATQYF

v_gene: TRBV6-6
len: 12
CDR3aa: CASSSLEDTQYF

v_gene: TRBV29-1
len: 10
CDR3aa: CSAWYNEQFF

v_gene: TRBV2
len: 14
CDR3aa: CASRTGGLAWEQYF

v_gene: TRBV6-6
len: 15
CDR3aa: CASSYSGRSTDTQYF

v_gene: TRBV7-7
len: 13
CDR3aa: CASSGRAGNIQYF